This entry lists 4 T cell receptor beta chains sequenced from one sample in a study of response to subunit inactivated influenza vaccine. TCRdb passed the RT-PCR reads through MiXCR, listing each CDR3 protein once. The table includes some 500,000 distinct CDR3 sequences, more than 15% detected once. The sequencing used CD4+ T cells sorted from PBMCs, collected around 2 years after vaccination. The receptors stem from a man aged 50-75 years who received an inactivated influenza vaccine.

This clonotype was observed a handful of times. This chain uses TRBV12-3 or TRBV12-4 with TRBJ1-5, with D unclear. Trimming removed 8 bases from V and 0 bases from J, with 17 bases in between. The CDR3 is made up of 16 amino acids. This CDR3 is CASAPGGFYSNQPQHF. DNA of the CDR3: TGTGCCAGCGCCCCGGGTGGGTTCTATAGCAATCAGCCCCAGCATTTT.

This clonotype showed up just a few times. The chain links TRBV24-1 to TRBJ1-2, with D uncertain. The CDR3 contains 14 residues. The V and J ends lost 5 bases and 2 bases respectively, with 11 bases between them. Germline CDR1 and CDR2: KGHDR and SFDVKD. The CDR3 region is CATSGTAENYGYTF. In nucleotides, the CDR3 is TGTGCCACCAGTGGTACAGCTGAAAACTATGGCTACACCTTC.

This clonotype was seen only a few times. The chain couples TRBV20-1 to TRBJ2-7; 7 bases are shared with TRBD1. Germline trimming cut 3 bases from V and 0 bases from J; bases unmatched to any gene: 8. CDR3 length equals 15 residues. Germline V gene data show CDR1 as DFQATT and CDR2 as SNEGSKA (reference sequence). The CDR3 here is CSASRTGVGSYEQYF. For the CDR3, the DNA is TGCAGTGCTAGTAGGACAGGTGTGGGCTCCTACGAGCAGTACTTC.

V is TRBV5-5 and J is TRBJ1-3, with D tentatively TRBD1 (5 bases). Per germline, CDR1 SGHKS and CDR2 YYEKEE (reference sequence). V was shortened by 0 bases and J by 4 bases, with 11 bases between the two germline ends. The CDR3 sequence is 15 residues long. CDR3 coding DNA: TGTGCCAGCAGCTTGGGGCCAGGGAACGGAAACACCATATATTTT. It yields the protein CASSLGPGNGNTIYF. Full variable domain (missing parts from reference TRBV5-5 and TRBJ1-3): DAGVTQSPTHLIKTRGQQVTLRCSPISGHKSVSWYQQVLGQGPQFIFQYYEKEERGRGNFPDRFSARQFPNYSSELNVNALLLGDSALYLCASSLGPGNGNTIYFGEGSWLTVV.